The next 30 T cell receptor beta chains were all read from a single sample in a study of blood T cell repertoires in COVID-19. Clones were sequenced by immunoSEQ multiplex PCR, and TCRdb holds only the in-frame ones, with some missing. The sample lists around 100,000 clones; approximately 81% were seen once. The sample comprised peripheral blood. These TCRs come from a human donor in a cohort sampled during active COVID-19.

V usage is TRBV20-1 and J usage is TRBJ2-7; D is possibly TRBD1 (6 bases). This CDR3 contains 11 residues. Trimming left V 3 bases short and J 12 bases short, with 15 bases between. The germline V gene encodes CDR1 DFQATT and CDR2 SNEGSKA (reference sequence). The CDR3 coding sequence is TGCAGTGCTAGTACGACAGGACCTGGGTACTTC. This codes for CSASTTGPGYF.

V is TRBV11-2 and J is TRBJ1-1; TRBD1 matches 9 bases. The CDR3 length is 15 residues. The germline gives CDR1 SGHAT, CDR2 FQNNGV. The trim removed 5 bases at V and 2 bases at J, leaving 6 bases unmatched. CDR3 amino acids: CASSIQTGGNTEAFF. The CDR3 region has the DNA TGTGCCAGCAGCATTCAGACAGGGGGTAACACTGAAGCTTTCTTT.

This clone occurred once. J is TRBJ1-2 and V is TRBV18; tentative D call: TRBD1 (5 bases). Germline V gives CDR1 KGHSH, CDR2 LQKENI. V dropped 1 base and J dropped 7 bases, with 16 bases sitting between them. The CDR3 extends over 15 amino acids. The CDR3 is CASSPQGPPTGGYTF. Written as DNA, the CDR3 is TGTGCCAGCTCACCACAGGGGCCGCCCACCGGTGGCTACACCTTC.

The CDR3 bases are TGTGCCAGCAGCTTAACGGGGAGCTCCTACAATGAGCAGTTCTTC. This gives the protein CASSLTGSSYNEQFF. This rearrangement joins TRBV7-2 to TRBJ2-1; D perhaps matches TRBD2 (5 bases). The CDR3 totals 15 residues. Looked up from germline, CDR1 is SGHTA and CDR2 is FQGNSA. V lost 2 bases and J lost 0, with 8 bases in between.

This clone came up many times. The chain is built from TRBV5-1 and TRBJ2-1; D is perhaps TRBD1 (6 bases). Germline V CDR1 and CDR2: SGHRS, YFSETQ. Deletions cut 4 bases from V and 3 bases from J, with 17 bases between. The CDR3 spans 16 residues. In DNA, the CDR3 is TGCGCCAGCAGCCCAAGTACAGGGTCGAGCTACAATGAGCAGTTCTTC. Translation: CASSPSTGSSYNEQFF.

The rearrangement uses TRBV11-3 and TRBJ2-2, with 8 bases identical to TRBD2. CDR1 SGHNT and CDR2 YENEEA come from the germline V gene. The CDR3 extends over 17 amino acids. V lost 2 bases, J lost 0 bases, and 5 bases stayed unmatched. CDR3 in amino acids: CASSLLAGTSNTGELFF. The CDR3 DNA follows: TGTGCCAGCAGCTTATTAGCGGGGACATCGAACACCGGGGAGCTGTTTTTT. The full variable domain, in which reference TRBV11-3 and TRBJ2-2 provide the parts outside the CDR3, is EAGVVQSPRYKIIEKKQPVAFWCNPISGHNTLYWYLQNLGQGPELLIRYENEEAVDDSQLPKDRFSAERLKGVDSTLKIQPAELGDSAVYLCASSLLAGTSNTGELFFGEGSRLTVL.

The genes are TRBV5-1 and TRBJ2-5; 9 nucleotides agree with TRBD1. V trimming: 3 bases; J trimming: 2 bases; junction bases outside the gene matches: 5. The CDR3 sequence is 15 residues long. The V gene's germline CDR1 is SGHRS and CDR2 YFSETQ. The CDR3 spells CASSSGQGGQETQYF. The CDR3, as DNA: TGCGCCAGCAGCTCGGGACAGGGAGGACAAGAGACCCAGTACTTC.

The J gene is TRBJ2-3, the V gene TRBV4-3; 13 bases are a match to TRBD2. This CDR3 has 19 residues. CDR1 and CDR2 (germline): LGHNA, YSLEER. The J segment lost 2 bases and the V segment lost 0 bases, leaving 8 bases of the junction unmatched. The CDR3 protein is CASSQERLAGGLFTDTQYF. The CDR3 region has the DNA TGCGCCAGCAGCCAAGAACGACTAGCGGGGGGATTGTTCACAGATACGCAGTATTTT.

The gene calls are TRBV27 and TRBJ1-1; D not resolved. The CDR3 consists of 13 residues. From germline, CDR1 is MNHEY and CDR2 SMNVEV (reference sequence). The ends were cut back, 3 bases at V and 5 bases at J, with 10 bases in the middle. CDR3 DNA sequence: TGTGCCAGCAGTTTCAGATTATTGACTGAAGCTTTCTTT. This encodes CASSFRLLTEAFF.

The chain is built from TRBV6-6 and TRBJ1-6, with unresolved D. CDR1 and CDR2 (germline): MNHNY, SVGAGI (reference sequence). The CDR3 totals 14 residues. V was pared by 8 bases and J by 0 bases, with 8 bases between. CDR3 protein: CASRPSSYNSPLHF. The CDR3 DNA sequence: TGTGCCAGCCGGCCTAGCTCCTATAATTCACCCCTCCACTTT.

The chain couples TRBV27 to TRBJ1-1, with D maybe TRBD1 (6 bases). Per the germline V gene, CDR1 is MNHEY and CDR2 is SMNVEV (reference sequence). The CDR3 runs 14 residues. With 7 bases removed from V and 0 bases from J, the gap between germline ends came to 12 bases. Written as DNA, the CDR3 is TGTGCCAGCAATCCGGACAGCTTGAACACTGAAGCTTTCTTT. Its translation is CASNPDSLNTEAFF.

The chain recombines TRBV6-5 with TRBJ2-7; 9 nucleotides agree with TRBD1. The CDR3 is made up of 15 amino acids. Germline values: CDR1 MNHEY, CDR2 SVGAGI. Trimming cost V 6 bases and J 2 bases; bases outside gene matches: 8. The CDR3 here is CASRGTGGPTYEQYF. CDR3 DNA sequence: TGTGCCAGCAGGGGAACAGGGGGCCCTACCTACGAGCAGTACTTC.

The CDR3 loop reads CASSPGQTINEKLFF. The CDR3 nucleotides read TGTGCCAGCAGTCCAGGACAGACCATTAATGAAAAACTGTTTTTT. The chain couples TRBV6-2 or TRBV6-3 to TRBJ1-4; D might be TRBD1 (6 bases). Deletions cut 5 bases from V and 4 bases from J, with 14 bases between. Germline CDR1 reads MNHEY; CDR2 reads SVGEGT. The CDR3 covers 15 residues.

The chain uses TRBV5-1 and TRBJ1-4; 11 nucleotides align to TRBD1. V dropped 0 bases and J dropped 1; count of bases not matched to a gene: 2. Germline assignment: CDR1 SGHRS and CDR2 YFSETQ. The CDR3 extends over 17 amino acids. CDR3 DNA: TGCGCCAGCAGCTTGGGAGGGACAGGGGGAACTAATGAAAAACTGTTTTTT. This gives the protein CASSLGGTGGTNEKLFF.

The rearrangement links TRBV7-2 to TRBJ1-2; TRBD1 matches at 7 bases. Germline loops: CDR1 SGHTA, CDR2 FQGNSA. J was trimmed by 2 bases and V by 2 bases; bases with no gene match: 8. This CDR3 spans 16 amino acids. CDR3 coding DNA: TGTGCCAGCAGCTTAAGCTCGGGACAGCTAAACTATGGCTACACCTTC. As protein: CASSLSSGQLNYGYTF.

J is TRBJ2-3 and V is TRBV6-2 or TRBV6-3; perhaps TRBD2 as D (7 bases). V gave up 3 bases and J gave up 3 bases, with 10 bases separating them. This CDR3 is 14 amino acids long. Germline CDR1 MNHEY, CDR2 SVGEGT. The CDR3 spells CASSYRGATDTQYF. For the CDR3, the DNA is TGTGCCAGCAGTTATCGGGGGGCTACAGATACGCAGTATTTT.

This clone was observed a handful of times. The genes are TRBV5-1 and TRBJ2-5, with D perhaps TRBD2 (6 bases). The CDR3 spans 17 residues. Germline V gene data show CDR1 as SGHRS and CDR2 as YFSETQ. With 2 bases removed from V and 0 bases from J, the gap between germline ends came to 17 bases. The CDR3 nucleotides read TGCGCCAGCAGCTTCCGGACCCCTCGGGAGAACCAAGAGACCCAGTACTTC. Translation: CASSFRTPRENQETQYF.

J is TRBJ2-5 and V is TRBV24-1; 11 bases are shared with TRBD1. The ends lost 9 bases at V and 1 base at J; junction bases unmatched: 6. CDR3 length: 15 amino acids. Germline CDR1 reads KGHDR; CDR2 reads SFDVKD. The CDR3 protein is CATGTGGSVQETQYF. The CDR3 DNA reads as TGTGCCACCGGGACAGGGGGAAGCGTCCAAGAGACCCAGTACTTC.

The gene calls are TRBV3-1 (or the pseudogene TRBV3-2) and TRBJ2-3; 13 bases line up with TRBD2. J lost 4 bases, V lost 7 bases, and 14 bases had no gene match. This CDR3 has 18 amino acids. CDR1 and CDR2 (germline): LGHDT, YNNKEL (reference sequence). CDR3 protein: CASNHLALGTSGADTQYF. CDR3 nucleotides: TGTGCCAGCAACCACCTCGCCCTGGGGACTAGCGGGGCAGATACGCAGTATTTT.

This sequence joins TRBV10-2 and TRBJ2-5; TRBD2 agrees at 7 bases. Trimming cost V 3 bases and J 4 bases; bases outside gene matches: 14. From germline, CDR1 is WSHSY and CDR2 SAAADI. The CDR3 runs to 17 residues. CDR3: CASSESGEAPRRETQYF. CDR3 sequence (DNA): TGCGCCAGCAGTGAAAGCGGGGAGGCTCCCCGGCGAGAGACCCAGTACTTC.

CDR3 nucleotide sequence: TGTGCCAGCTCACCACTCGGAGGACAGGGATCCCCCTACGAGCAGTACTTC. Translation: CASSPLGGQGSPYEQYF. The chain recombines TRBV18 with TRBJ2-7; 8 bases are a match to TRBD1. The CDR3 has 17 amino acids. V lost 1 base, J lost 2 bases, and 10 bases stayed unmatched. Germline V lookup: CDR1 KGHSH, CDR2 LQKENI. Looking up the rest from reference TRBV18 and TRBJ2-7 gives the full variable domain: NAGVMQNPRHLVRRRGQEARLRCSPMKGHSHVYWYRQLPEEGLKFMVYLQKENIIDESGMPKERFSAEFPKEGPSILRIQQVVRGDSAAYFCASSPLGGQGSPYEQYFGPGTRLTVT.

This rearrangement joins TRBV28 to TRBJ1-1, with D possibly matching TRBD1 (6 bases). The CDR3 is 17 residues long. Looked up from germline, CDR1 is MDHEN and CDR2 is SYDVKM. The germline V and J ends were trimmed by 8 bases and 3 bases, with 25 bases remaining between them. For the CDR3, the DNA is TGTGCCAGCGGACCGGACACTAGGACAGCCCCGGACACTGAAGCTTTCTTT. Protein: CASGPDTRTAPDTEAFF.

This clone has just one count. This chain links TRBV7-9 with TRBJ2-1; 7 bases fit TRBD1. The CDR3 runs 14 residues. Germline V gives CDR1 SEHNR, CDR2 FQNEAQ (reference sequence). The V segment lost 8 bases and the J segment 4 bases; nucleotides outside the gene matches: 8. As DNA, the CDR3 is TGTGCCAGCGGGGGTGGACAGGAGTACAATGAGCAGTTCTTC. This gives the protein CASGGGQEYNEQFF.

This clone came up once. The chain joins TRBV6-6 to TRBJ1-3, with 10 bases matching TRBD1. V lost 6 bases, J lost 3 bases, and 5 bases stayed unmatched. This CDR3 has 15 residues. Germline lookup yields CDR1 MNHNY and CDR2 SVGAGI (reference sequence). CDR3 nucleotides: TGTGCCAGCAGAACGACAGGGGGCTTTGGAAACACCATATATTTT. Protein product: CASRTTGGFGNTIYF.

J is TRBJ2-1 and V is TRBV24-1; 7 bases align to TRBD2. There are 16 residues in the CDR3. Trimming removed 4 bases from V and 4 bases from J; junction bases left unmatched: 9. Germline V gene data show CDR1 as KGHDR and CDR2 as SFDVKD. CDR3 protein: CATSEPSSGGYNEQFF. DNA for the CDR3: TGTGCCACCAGTGAACCCTCTAGCGGCGGGTACAATGAGCAGTTCTTC.

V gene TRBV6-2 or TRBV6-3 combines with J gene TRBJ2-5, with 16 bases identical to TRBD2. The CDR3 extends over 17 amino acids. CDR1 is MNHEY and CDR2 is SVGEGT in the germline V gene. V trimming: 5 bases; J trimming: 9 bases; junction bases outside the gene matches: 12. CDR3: CASSQGTSGGALVSQYF. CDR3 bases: TGTGCCAGCAGTCAAGGGACTAGCGGGGGGGCCTTGGTATCCCAGTACTTC.

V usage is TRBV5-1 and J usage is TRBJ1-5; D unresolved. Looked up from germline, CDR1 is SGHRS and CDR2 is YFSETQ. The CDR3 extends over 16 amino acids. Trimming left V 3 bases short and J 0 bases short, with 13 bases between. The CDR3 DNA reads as TGCGCCAGCAGCTCTACCCGTACTCATAGCAATCAGCCCCAGCATTTT. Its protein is CASSSTRTHSNQPQHF.

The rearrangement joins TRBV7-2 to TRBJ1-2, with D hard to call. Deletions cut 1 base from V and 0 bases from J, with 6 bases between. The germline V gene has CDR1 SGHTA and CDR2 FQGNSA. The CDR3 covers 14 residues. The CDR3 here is CASSLEQPNYGYTF. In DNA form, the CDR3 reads TGTGCCAGCAGCTTAGAACAGCCTAACTATGGCTACACCTTC. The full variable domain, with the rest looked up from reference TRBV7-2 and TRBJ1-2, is GAGVSQSPSNKVTEKGKDVELRCDPISGHTALYWYRQSLGQGLEFLIYFQGNSAPDKSGLPSDRFSAERTGGSVSTLTIQRTQQEDSAVYLCASSLEQPNYGYTFGSGTRLTVV.

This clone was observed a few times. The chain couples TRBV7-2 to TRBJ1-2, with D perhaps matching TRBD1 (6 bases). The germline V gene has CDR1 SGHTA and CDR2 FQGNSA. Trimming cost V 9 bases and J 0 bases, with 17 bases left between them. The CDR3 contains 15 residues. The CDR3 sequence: CASPKQGPTNYGYTF. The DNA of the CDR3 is TGTGCCAGTCCTAAACAGGGTCCAACTAACTATGGCTACACCTTC.

The CDR3 reads CASSLEGLAGYEQYF. In DNA, the CDR3 is TGTGCCAGCAGCCTTGAGGGGCTAGCGGGTTACGAGCAGTACTTC. The gene calls are TRBV27 and TRBJ2-7; 8 nucleotides agree with TRBD2. From germline, CDR1 is MNHEY and CDR2 SMNVEV (reference sequence). The length of the CDR3 is 15 residues. The ends lost 6 bases at V and 4 bases at J; junction bases unmatched: 11.